Listed below are T cell receptor beta chains from one sample, sequenced in a study of shared clonotypes between healthy human individuals. Sequencing used immunoSEQ multiplex PCR; TCRdb keeps in-frame clones, though not all of them. This sample has roughly 2,500,000 clones; under 95% occur once, and the top ten carry roughly 0.36%. The sequenced material came from naive CD4+ T cells from PBMCs. Source of these receptors: a man aged 18 to 29 in good health. Some clones in this sample may be carry-over from other donors' samples. Both conserved end residues are part of each CDR3. Fields, in order: D gene, clone size, J gene, V gene, CDR3 protein, CDR3 DNA. The D gene is left open where the match is weak. Clone sizes are given selectively: once, few, many, or a class where the clone is expanded.

>NA|NA|TRBJ1-1|TRBV5-1
CASSLETANTEAFF
TGCGCCAGCAGCTTGGAGACAGCCAACACTGAAGCTTTCTTT
>NA|NA|TRBJ1-5|TRBV19
CASSSISGYIQPQHF
TGTGCCAGTAGTTCTATTTCAGGGTACATCCAGCCCCAGCATTTT
>NA|NA|TRBJ2-1|TRBV9
CASSVTGSYNEQFF
TGTGCCAGCAGCGTTACAGGCTCCTACAATGAGCAGTTCTTC
>NA|NA|TRBJ2-5|TRBV25-1
CASRGPLGPTQYF
TGTGCCAGCAGGGGACCTCTCGGGCCGACCCAGTACTTC
>TRBD2|NA|TRBJ2-7|TRBV7-9
CASSRDGTSKYF
TGTGCCAGCAGCCGGGATGGGACTAGCAAGTACTTC
>TRBD1|NA|TRBJ1-2|TRBV9
CASTLDRETLLLDYGYTF
TGTGCCAGCACCTTAGACAGGGAAACCCTTCTTTTGGACTATGGCTACACCTTC
>TRBD1|NA|TRBJ2-7|TRBV5-1
CASSLAPAGGNYEQYF
TGCGCCAGCAGCTTGGCCCCCGCAGGGGGTAACTACGAGCAGTACTTC
>TRBD1|NA|TRBJ2-7|TRBV29-1
CSVSGQGAGEQYF
TGCAGCGTCTCGGGACAGGGGGCGGGCGAGCAGTACTTC
>NA|NA|TRBJ2-7|TRBV28
CASSNRAYEQYF
TGTGCCAGCAGTAACAGGGCCTACGAGCAGTACTTC
>NA|NA|TRBJ1-1|TRBV14
CASSQFLDTEAFF
TGTGCCAGCAGCCAGTTTCTGGACACTGAAGCTTTCTTT
>TRBD1|NA|TRBJ1-2|TRBV6-5
CASRGQGDNYGYTF
TGTGCCAGCAGAGGACAGGGCGACAACTATGGCTACACCTTC
>TRBD1|NA|TRBJ2-7|TRBV7-8
CASSWDSQYEQYF
TGTGCCAGCAGCTGGGACAGCCAATACGAGCAGTACTTC
>NA|NA|TRBJ1-1|TRBV7-3
CASSLKEIPEAFF
TGTGCCAGCAGCTTAAAAGAAATCCCTGAAGCTTTCTTT
>NA|once|TRBJ2-7|TRBV19
CASSIWKDRSYEQYF
TGTGCCAGTAGTATTTGGAAGGACCGGTCCTACGAGCAGTACTTC
>TRBD1|NA|TRBJ2-5|TRBV7-8
CASSPNRGQYQETQYF
TGTGCCAGCAGCCCAAACAGGGGCCAGTACCAAGAGACCCAGTACTTC
>NA|NA|TRBJ1-3|TRBV7-2
CASSLGAGVGNTIYF
TGTGCCAGCAGCTTAGGGGCAGGGGTGGGAAACACCATATATTTT
>TRBD2|NA|TRBJ2-7|TRBV27
CASHVGGSIPTYEQYF
TGTGCCAGCCACGTAGGCGGGAGTATCCCCACCTACGAGCAGTACTTC
>NA|NA|TRBJ2-3|TRBV30
CACPFGSGRTDTQYF
TGTGCCTGCCCTTTCGGCTCGGGGCGGACAGATACGCAGTATTTT
>TRBD1|NA|TRBJ2-7|TRBV4-1
CASSPTPGQIYEQYF
TGCGCCAGCAGTCCTACCCCGGGACAGATCTACGAGCAGTACTTC
>NA|NA|TRBJ1-1|TRBV4-3
CASSQDLWGNTEAFF
TGCGCCAGCAGCCAAGATTTATGGGGGAACACTGAAGCTTTCTTT
>NA|NA|TRBJ1-5|TRBV9
CASSQRADPNQPQHF
TGTGCCAGCAGCCAAAGGGCAGACCCTAATCAGCCCCAGCATTTT
>TRBD2|once|TRBJ2-5|TRBV7-8
CASSPLGLAGGGETQYF
TGTGCCAGCAGCCCACTGGGACTAGCGGGAGGTGGAGAGACCCAGTACTTC
>TRBD2|NA|TRBJ2-7|TRBV27
CASSFSQRDGAYEQYF
TGTGCCAGCAGTTTTTCTCAGCGGGACGGGGCCTACGAGCAGTACTTC
>NA|NA|TRBJ1-5|TRBV28
CASSPPSNQPQHF
TGTGCCAGCAGTCCCCCTAGCAATCAGCCCCAGCATTTT
>TRBD2|NA|TRBJ2-2|TRBV28
CASSPGLAGALVYGELFF
TGTGCCAGCAGTCCCGGACTAGCGGGAGCCCTGGTCTACGGGGAGCTGTTTTTT
>TRBD1|NA|TRBJ2-5|TRBV5-1
CASRRYRDSVKETQYF
TGCGCCAGCAGACGATACCGGGACAGCGTAAAAGAGACCCAGTACTTC
>NA|NA|TRBJ2-5|TRBV6-1
CASSRYPINQETQYF
TGTGCCAGCAGCCGATACCCCATAAACCAAGAGACCCAGTACTTC
>NA|NA|TRBJ2-6|TRBV6-1
CASSEVSSPRGANVLTF
TGTGCCAGCAGTGAAGTTAGCAGTCCCCGTGGGGCCAACGTCCTGACTTTC
>NA|NA|TRBJ1-1|TRBV5-1
CASSLEGQAREAFF
TGCGCCAGCAGCTTGGAGGGTCAGGCTCGTGAAGCTTTCTTT
>TRBD2|NA|TRBJ2-2|TRBV9
CASSVGLAGVPNTGELFF
TGTGCCAGCAGCGTAGGGCTAGCGGGAGTTCCGAACACCGGGGAGCTGTTTTTT
>NA|NA|TRBJ2-3|TRBV9
CASSVGGRTDTQYF
TGTGCCAGCAGCGTCGGAGGGCGTACAGATACGCAGTATTTT
>NA|NA|TRBJ2-7|TRBV7-2
CASSSTLWNYEQYF
TGTGCCAGCAGCTCAACACTCTGGAATTACGAGCAGTACTTC
>NA|NA|TRBJ2-5|TRBV4-2
CASSQDIRETRETQYF
TGTGCCAGCAGCCAAGATATTCGTGAGACTAGGGAGACCCAGTACTTC
>NA|once|TRBJ2-7|TRBV29-1
CSVDAGYEQYF
TGCAGCGTTGATGCGGGGTACGAGCAGTACTTC
>TRBD1|NA|TRBJ2-2|TRBV11-2
CASSPGDRATGELFF
TGTGCCAGCAGCCCCGGGGACAGGGCCACCGGGGAGCTGTTTTTT
>TRBD1|NA|TRBJ2-3|TRBV27
CASIYTGGAADTQYF
TGTGCCAGCATCTATACAGGGGGCGCGGCAGATACGCAGTATTTT
>NA|once|TRBJ1-3|TRBV9
CASSVAPGSGNTIYF
TGTGCCAGCAGCGTAGCCCCAGGGAGTGGAAACACCATATATTTT
>TRBD2|NA|TRBJ2-3|TRBV4-1
CASSQVQASGSLDTQYF
TGCGCCAGCAGCCAAGTTCAGGCTAGCGGGAGTTTGGATACGCAGTATTTT
>TRBD2|NA|TRBJ2-7|TRBV7-9
CASSLDASGVYEQYF
TGTGCCAGCAGCTTAGATGCTAGCGGCGTATACGAGCAGTACTTC
>TRBD2|NA|TRBJ2-1|TRBV11-3
CASSSPGTSGRARNEQFF
TGTGCCAGCAGCTCACCAGGGACTAGCGGGAGGGCCAGGAATGAGCAGTTCTTC
>NA|NA|TRBJ2-7|TRBV7-2
CASSQGSPTGEQYF
TGTGCCAGCAGCCAGGGATCCCCTACTGGGGAGCAGTACTTC
>NA|NA|TRBJ1-2|TRBV5-1
CASSPVTPGGYGYTF
TGCGCCAGCAGCCCGGTGACACCGGGGGGCTATGGCTACACCTTC
>NA|NA|TRBJ1-5|TRBV7-6
CASSLGVFQPQHF
TGTGCCAGCAGCTTAGGGGTTTTTCAGCCCCAGCATTTT
>TRBD1|NA|TRBJ1-3|TRBV28
CASRETGAHSGNTIYF
TGTGCCAGCAGAGAAACAGGGGCCCACTCTGGAAACACCATATATTTT
>NA|NA|TRBJ1-5|TRBV28
CASSLLGQPQHF
TGTGCCAGCAGTTTACTCGGACAGCCCCAGCATTTT
>NA|NA|TRBJ1-6|TRBV30
CAWSVSGGSNNSPLHF
TGTGCCTGGAGTGTTTCCGGGGGCAGCAATAATTCACCCCTCCACTTT
>NA|NA|TRBJ2-1|TRBV7-9
CASSFQRAAPYNEQFF
TGTGCCAGCAGCTTTCAGCGGGCCGCACCCTACAATGAGCAGTTCTTC
>NA|few|TRBJ1-2|TRBV20-1
CSAGFSGYTF
TGCAGTGCTGGATTTTCTGGCTACACCTTC
>TRBD2|NA|TRBJ2-1|TRBV7-3
CASSGGSGVSGRYEQFF
TGTGCCAGCAGCGGAGGATCCGGGGTTAGCGGGAGGTATGAGCAGTTCTTC
>NA|once|TRBJ2-1|TRBV9
CASSKTGRDYNEQFF
TGTGCCAGCAGCAAGACAGGGCGGGACTACAATGAGCAGTTCTTC
>NA|NA|TRBJ2-5|TRBV11-3
CASSLEGETQYF
TGTGCCAGCAGCTTAGAAGGGGAGACCCAGTACTTC
>TRBD1|NA|TRBJ2-2|TRBV23-1
CARATGYRGEDYTGELFF
TGCGCCAGGGCGACAGGTTACAGGGGGGAAGACTACACCGGGGAGCTGTTTTTT
>NA|NA|TRBJ2-7|TRBV28
CASSLGAYEQYF
TGTGCCAGCAGTTTGGGTGCCTACGAGCAGTACTTC
>TRBD1|NA|TRBJ1-2|TRBV30
CAWSPDRGSYGYTF
TGTGCCTGGAGTCCGGACAGGGGTAGCTATGGCTACACCTTC
>NA|NA|TRBJ2-7|TRBV4-1
CASSQPPGTRQGAEQYF
TGCGCCAGCAGCCAACCTCCTGGGACAAGACAAGGGGCCGAGCAGTACTTC
>TRBD1|NA|TRBJ1-4|TRBV9
CASSVGLTGGDEKLFF
TGTGCCAGCAGCGTAGGCCTGACAGGGGGGGATGAAAAACTGTTTTTT
>NA|NA|TRBJ1-1|TRBV19
CASSIDRGDEAFF
TGTGCCAGTAGTATAGATCGAGGGGATGAAGCTTTCTTT